This TCR beta chain originates from a study of OX40 agonist ivuxolimab in advanced cancers. Notes on the study in general: Antigens targeted by the expanded peripheral T cells were not determined. Certain nonresponding patients likewise had low normalized T-cell clonal expansion.

The germline V gene encodes CDR1 MDHEN and CDR2 SYDVKM. This CDR3 is built from 16 residues. Germline trimming cut 4 bases from V and 4 bases from J; bases unmatched to any gene: 12. Worth noting for this clone: Its specificity is not known.

Profiling relied on immunoSEQ multiplex PCR, and the TCRdb table lists in-frame clones only, not all of them. This table holds tens of thousands of clones, about 89% found once. Here the sequenced sample was CD4+ or CD8+ T cells sorted from blood, taken in a trial of the OX40 agonist ivuxolimab. The TCR sequence derives from an adult with an advanced solid tumor such as melanoma, head and neck, liver or kidney cancer. This rearrangement joins TRBV28 to TRBJ2-7; 8 positions match TRBD1. CDR3 DNA sequence: TGTGCCAGCAGTTACTTCTCCGGGACAGGCTCATACGAGCAGTACTTC. It translates to CASSYFSGTGSYEQYF.